These T cell receptor beta chains were read from a single sample in a study of cytomegalovirus exposure and HLA in healthy donors. Clones were read by immunoSEQ multiplex PCR, and TCRdb kept only the in-frame ones, dropping some. The sample includes under 200,000 clones, over 75% seen only once; the top ten take around 3.1%. Sequenced input: PBMCs. The receptors stem from a female donor in good health and CMV-seronegative. Each CDR3 is given with its conserved first and last residue. Each record gives: J gene, V gene, clone size, D gene, CDR3 DNA, CDR3 protein. A D gene is named only where the DNA matches it firmly. Size tells how often a clone was seen (once, few, many) or the class of an expanded clone, and some rows leave it out.

TRBJ2-7,TRBV27,NA,TRBD2,TGTGCCAGCAGCTTGGGACTAGCGGCTTCCGAGCAGTACTTC,CASSLGLAASEQYF
TRBJ2-7,TRBV5-1,NA,NA,TGCGCCAGCAGCGCGGCTGGAGGGCGCCCCTGGAACGAGCAGTACTTC,CASSAAGGRPWNEQYF
TRBJ1-2,TRBV7-2,NA,NA,TGTGCCAGCAGCTTAGTGGCCAACTATGGCTACACCTTC,CASSLVANYGYTF
TRBJ2-5,TRBV2,once,TRBD1,TGTGCCAGCAGTCTCCGGTTGGGACAGGGATCTAAAGAGACCCAGTACTTC,CASSLRLGQGSKETQYF
TRBJ1-3,TRBV30,NA,NA,TGTGCCTGGGGACCGACTAGGACCGGATACTCTGGAAACACCATATATTTT,CAWGPTRTGYSGNTIYF
TRBJ1-3,TRBV6-5,NA,NA,TGTGCCAGCAGTTACAGGCAGGGCCCAGGAAACACCATATATTTT,CASSYRQGPGNTIYF
TRBJ1-5,TRBV5-1,few,TRBD1,TGCGCCAGCAGCCCCGGGACAGGGAATAGCAATCAGCCCCAGCATTTT,CASSPGTGNSNQPQHF
TRBJ2-1,TRBV7-3,NA,NA,TGTGCCAGCAGCTTAATTTATGCGGGGAACAATGAGCAGTTCTTC,CASSLIYAGNNEQFF
TRBJ2-5,TRBV5-1,NA,TRBD2,TGCGCCAGCAGCTCCGCGTGGAGCGGGGTAGAGGAGACCCAGTACTTC,CASSSAWSGVEETQYF
TRBJ1-1,TRBV18,NA,TRBD1,TGTGCCAGCTCACAACCGGGACAGGGGGGCACTGAAGCTTTCTTT,CASSQPGQGGTEAFF
TRBJ2-7,TRBV6-1,NA,TRBD2,TGTGCCAGCAGTGATTCCCCCTATCTAGCGGGGGCGACCTACGAGCAGTACTTC,CASSDSPYLAGATYEQYF
TRBJ2-7,TRBV29-1,NA,NA,TGCAGCGTTGAGCAGGGCGTTTCCTACGAGCAGTACTTC,CSVEQGVSYEQYF
TRBJ2-7,TRBV11-2,NA,NA,TGTGCCAGCAGCTTAGTACAGGGTTCGCTCGAGCAGTACTTC,CASSLVQGSLEQYF
TRBJ2-5,TRBV10-2,NA,NA,TGCGCCACCTCGGCAGGGGATTTGTTCGAGACCCAGTACTTC,CATSAGDLFETQYF
TRBJ2-1,TRBV7-2,few,NA,TGTGCCAGCAGCATAAATAGAGGGTCCTACAATGAGCAGTTCTTC,CASSINRGSYNEQFF
TRBJ2-3,TRBV19,NA,TRBD1,TGTGCCAGTAGTATAGAGGGACAGGGGTACGATACGCAGTATTTT,CASSIEGQGYDTQYF
TRBJ2-5,TRBV11-2,NA,NA,TGTGCCAGCAGCCAGACAACGGTCGGCGAGACCCAGTACTTC,CASSQTTVGETQYF
TRBJ1-5,TRBV7-9,NA,TRBD1,TGTGCCAGCAGCTTATCCAGGGGGGTTAGCAATCAGCCCCAGCATTTT,CASSLSRGVSNQPQHF
TRBJ1-1,TRBV7-9,NA,TRBD1,TGTGCCAGCAGCTCCTCAGGGGGAAAGGACACTGAAGCTTTCTTT,CASSSSGGKDTEAFF
TRBJ1-4,TRBV28,few,NA,TGTGCCAGCAGTTTAGACTCAGGGGCGCCAACTAATGAAAAACTGTTTTTT,CASSLDSGAPTNEKLFF
TRBJ2-7,TRBV30,once,NA,TGTGCCTGGAGTCAAAACTACGAGCAGTACTTC,CAWSQNYEQYF
TRBJ2-7,TRBV4-1,NA,NA,TGCGCCAGCAGCCGAGCAGGGGACGGCCTCCCCTACGAGCAGTACTTC,CASSRAGDGLPYEQYF
TRBJ2-7,TRBV7-2,NA,TRBD2,TGTGCCAGCAGTCTCCTAGCGGGAGCAGCCTACGAGCAGTACTTC,CASSLLAGAAYEQYF